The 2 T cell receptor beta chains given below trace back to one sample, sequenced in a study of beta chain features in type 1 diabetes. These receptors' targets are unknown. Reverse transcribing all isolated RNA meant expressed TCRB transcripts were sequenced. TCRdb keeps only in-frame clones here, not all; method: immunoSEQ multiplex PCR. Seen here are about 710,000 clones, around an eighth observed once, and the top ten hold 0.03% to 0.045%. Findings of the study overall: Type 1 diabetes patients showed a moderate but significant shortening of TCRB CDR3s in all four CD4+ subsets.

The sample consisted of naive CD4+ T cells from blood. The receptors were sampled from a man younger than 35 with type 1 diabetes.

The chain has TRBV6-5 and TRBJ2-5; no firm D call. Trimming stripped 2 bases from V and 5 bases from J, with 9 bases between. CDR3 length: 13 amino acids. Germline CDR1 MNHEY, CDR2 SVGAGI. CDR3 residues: CASSYPAMETQYF. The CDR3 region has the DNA TGTGCCAGCAGTTACCCGGCGATGGAGACCCAGTACTTC.

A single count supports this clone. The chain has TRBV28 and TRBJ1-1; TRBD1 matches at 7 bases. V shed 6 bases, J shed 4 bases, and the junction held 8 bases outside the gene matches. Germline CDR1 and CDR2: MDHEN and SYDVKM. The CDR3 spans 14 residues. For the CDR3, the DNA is TGTGCCAGCAGGCCGACAGGGTTAACCACTGAAGCTTTCTTT. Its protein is CASRPTGLTTEAFF.